Listed here are 14 T cell receptor beta chains from one sample, sequenced in a study of blood T cells in healthy people across ages. Sample-barcoded 5' priming and a J-beta primer mix drove a second PCR of roughly 7 to 11 cycles. MiXCR, run by TCRdb on the 5' RACE reads, gives a single entry per CDR3 protein. The repertoire has roughly 800,000 distinct CDR3 sequences, approximately 25% of them found once; the top ten carry 9% to 9.5%. The sample also formed part of further work on T cells of mothers and their children.

The material sequenced was blood. These receptors originate from a boy under 18 in good health.

In the case of this clonotype: An end of the junction differs from the germline gene, which may be a read error. The chain is built from TRBV7-9 and TRBJ2-7; 7 positions match TRBD2. The CDR3 is 10 residues long. CDR1 and CDR2 from the germline V gene are SEHNR and FQNEAQ (reference sequence). The CDR3 nucleotides are TGTGCTACCGCGGGAGACTTCATAACGTTC. This gives the protein CATAGDFITF.

This clonotype was counted a few times. DNA of the CDR3: TGTGCCACCAGCAACCGAGCTCGCTCTGGGGCCAACGTCCTGACTTTC. As protein: CATSNRARSGANVLTF. This chain uses TRBV15 with TRBJ2-6; no definite D call. Trimming cost V 4 bases and J 0 bases, with 10 bases left between them. This CDR3 is built from 16 residues. Germline V lookup: CDR1 LNHNV, CDR2 YYDKDF (reference sequence).

This clonotype has a handful of counts. The genes are TRBV29-1 and TRBJ1-4; D gene ambiguous. The V gene lost 6 bases and the J gene lost 4 bases, with 12 bases spanning the gap. The CDR3 extends over 13 amino acids. Per germline, CDR1 SQVTM and CDR2 ANQGSEA. The CDR3 sequence is CSVYTDVNEKLFF. DNA for the CDR3: TGCAGCGTCTACACAGACGTTAATGAAAAACTGTTTTTT.

This clonotype was observed a handful of times. The genes are TRBV7-3 and TRBJ2-5; 11 bases are shared with TRBD2. CDR1 is SGHTA, CDR2 FQGTGA, per germline. The J segment lost 4 bases and the V segment lost 4 bases, leaving 14 bases of the junction unmatched. The CDR3 contains 18 residues. The CDR3 region has the DNA TGTGCCAGCAGCTCCGGCCCTCTAGCGGGGGGACATCCAGAGACCCAGTACTTC. Its protein product is CASSSGPLAGGHPETQYF.

V usage is TRBV6-2 or TRBV6-3 and J usage is TRBJ2-1, with a tentative D call TRBD2 (6 bases). Between the trimmed V and J ends, which lost 6 bases and 13 bases, there was a span of 13 bases. This CDR3 has 11 residues. In germline, CDR1 is MNHEY, CDR2 SVGEGT. The CDR3 bases are TGTGCCAGCAGAAACAGACTAGATCAGTTCTTC. Protein: CASRNRLDQFF.

This chain connects TRBV7-8 to TRBJ2-5; 10 bases are shared with TRBD2. CDR3 length equals 17 residues. J gave up 5 bases and V 2 bases, and 11 bases lay outside the gene matches. Germline values: CDR1 SGHVS, CDR2 FQNEAQ. The CDR3 coding sequence is TGTGCCAGCAGCTTACGGGCTAGCGGGAGTTTCCAGGAGACCCAGTACTTC. Its protein is CASSLRASGSFQETQYF.

This clonotype was counted only a few times. The limits of the CDR3 on the DNA are not certain, so only TCRdb's listed CDR3 is given. The chain employs TRBV2 and TRBJ2-1; no DNA check was done on the table's D call, TRBD2. Germline lookup yields CDR1 SNHLY and CDR2 FYNNEI. The CDR3 has 14 residues if both end residues are counted. The chain's CDR3 is CAASPTSGRAYSCF.

V and J are TRBV4-1 and TRBJ2-7; weak D call: TRBD2 (6 bases). The CDR3 length is 15 residues. The germline V gene encodes CDR1 MGHRA and CDR2 YSYEKL. Trimming removed 4 bases at V and 2 bases at J, with 15 bases between. The CDR3 region is CASSPGSQGPYEQYF. In DNA form, the CDR3 reads TGCGCCAGCAGCCCCGGGAGCCAAGGGCCCTACGAGCAGTACTTC.

There are a few counts of this clonotype. V is TRBV12-3 or TRBV12-4 and J is TRBJ1-4; 8 bases match TRBD1. Losses at the gene ends were 2 bases for V and 3 bases for J; bases not matched to a gene: 2. The CDR3 length is 15 residues. This CDR3 reads CASSLSGQANEKLFF. The DNA of the CDR3 is TGTGCCAGCAGTTTATCGGGACAGGCTAATGAAAAACTGTTTTTT.

This clonotype was counted between two and nine times. The chain carries TRBV6-5 and TRBJ2-1; maybe TRBD1 (5 bases). The DNA matches TRBJ2-5 better at its end, which makes the J call doubtful. Germline assignment: CDR1 MNHEY and CDR2 SVGAGI. CDR3 size: 16 residues. CDR3 sequence reads: CASSPVKWVGDKTQYF. CDR3 DNA sequence: TGTGCCAGCAGCCCCGTGAAGTGGGTAGGGGATAAGACCCAGTACTTC.

This rearrangement joins TRBV24-1 to TRBJ2-5; D may correspond to TRBD1 or TRBD2 (5 bases each). Germline lookup yields CDR1 KGHDR and CDR2 SFDVKD. The CDR3 totals 15 residues. Trimming took off 9 bases at V and 5 bases at J, with 21 bases between the two ends. The chain's CDR3 is CATAPGPKALETQYF. CDR3 in DNA: TGTGCCACCGCGCCGGGACCGAAGGCGTTGGAGACCCAGTACTTC.

On this clonotype: One end of the junction is discordant with germline, which a read error may explain. The chain has TRBV2 and TRBJ2-5, with D perhaps matching TRBD1 or TRBD2 (5 bases each). The CDR3 length is 12 residues. Germline CDR1 and CDR2: SNHLY and FYNNEI. The CDR3 DNA reads TGTGCCAGCGGGCTAGCCGAGGGGACCAAGTACTTC. This translates into CASGLAEGTKYF.

This clonotype was counted a few times. CDR3 in amino acids: CASSLLREGAHEQYF. The DNA of the CDR3 is TGTGCCAGCAGCTTACTGCGGGAGGGTGCCCACGAGCAGTACTTC. V gene TRBV7-9 combines with J gene TRBJ2-7; 9 bases match TRBD2. V lost 2 bases to trimming and J lost 5 bases; unmatched junction nucleotides: 7. The CDR3 totals 15 residues. CDR1 SEHNR and CDR2 FQNEAQ come from the germline V gene (reference sequence).

This clonotype was observed a handful of times. The rearrangement uses TRBV7-3 and TRBJ1-3; D is perhaps TRBD1 (5 bases). This CDR3 has 15 amino acids. V lost 3 bases and J lost 1, with 10 bases in between. The germline CDR1 and CDR2 sequences are SGHTA and FQGTGA. CDR3 sequence: CASSFAGTSGNTIYF. CDR3 nucleotides: TGTGCCAGCAGCTTCGCCGGGACTTCTGGAAACACCATATATTTT. The full variable domain, with the rest looked up from reference TRBV7-3 and TRBJ1-3, is GAGVSQTPSNKVTEKGKYVELRCDPISGHTALYWYRQSLGQGPEFLIYFQGTGAADDSGLPNDRFFAVRPEGSVSTLKIQRTERGDSAVYLCASSFAGTSGNTIYFGEGSWLTVV.